Presented here are 8 T cell receptor beta chains from one specimen sequenced in a study of T cell responses to AZD1222 COVID-19 vaccine. Profiled with immunoSEQ multiplex PCR; TCRdb holds only in-frame clones, not every one. This table has about 100,000 clones, around 89% appearing once. Specimen: peripheral blood, collected on day 0 of AZD1222 vaccination. The source of these receptors is an adult in good health.

V and J are TRBV30 and TRBJ2-1; unclear D gene. The CDR3 covers 16 residues. Germline V lookup: CDR1 GTSNPN, CDR2 SVGIG (reference sequence). The V and J ends lost 0 bases and 4 bases respectively, with 16 bases between them. CDR3 protein: CAWSVMSAKGYNEQFF. The CDR3 DNA is TGTGCCTGGAGTGTAATGTCGGCTAAAGGGTACAATGAGCAGTTCTTC. The full variable domain, in which reference TRBV30 and TRBJ2-1 provide the parts outside the CDR3, is SQTIHQWPATLVQPVGSPLSLECTVEGTSNPNLYWYRQAAGRGLQLLFYSVGIGQISSEVPQNLSASRPQDRQFILSSKKLLLSDSGFYLCAWSVMSAKGYNEQFFGPGTRLTVL.

The chain recombines TRBV11-3 with TRBJ2-1; TRBD2 matches at 9 bases. The CDR3 contains 17 residues. The J segment lost 7 bases and the V segment lost 0 bases, leaving 10 bases of the junction unmatched. The V gene's germline CDR1 is SGHNT and CDR2 YENEEA. The CDR3 coding sequence is TGTGCCAGCAGCTTAGATTGGCGGGAGGGCCGTGGAAATGAGCAGTTCTTC. It encodes CASSLDWREGRGNEQFF.

In regard to this clone: A junction boundary mismatches the germline segment, possibly from a read error. The rearrangement joins TRBV13 to TRBJ1-1, with 12 bases fitting TRBD1. The germline V gene encodes CDR1 PRHDT and CDR2 FYEKMQ (reference sequence). The CDR3 is 16 residues long. The CDR3 protein is CASSIGTGGAWTEAFF. The CDR3 nucleotides are TGTGCCAGCAGCATAGGGACAGGGGGCGCATGGACTGAAGCTTTCTTT.

The chain has TRBV12-3 or TRBV12-4 and TRBJ2-3, with unresolved D. V was cut by 5 bases and J by 9 bases, with 15 bases left in between. This CDR3 has 13 residues. The CDR3 loop is CASSLLASATQYF. CDR3 sequence (DNA): TGTGCCAGCAGTCTACTGGCCTCGGCGACGCAGTATTTT.

The V and J genes are TRBV2 and TRBJ1-1; D is ambiguous. This CDR3 is built from 13 residues. Germline CDR1 SNHLY, CDR2 FYNNEI. Trimming shortened V by 3 bases and J by 1 base, and 6 bases separated the two germline ends. DNA for the CDR3: TGTGCCAGCAGTGAGTTTAAGAACACTGAAGCTTTCTTT. It translates to CASSEFKNTEAFF. The whole variable domain, remainder taken from reference TRBV2 and TRBJ1-1, is EPEVTQTPSHQVTQMGQEVILRCVPISNHLYFYWYRQILGQKVEFLVSFYNNEISEKSEIFDDQFSVERPDGSNFTLKIRSTKLEDSAMYFCASSEFKNTEAFFGQGTRLTVV.

This clone was counted once. The germline gene is not matched at one end of the junction; a read error may be the cause. This rearrangement joins TRBV6-1 to TRBJ2-7, with TRBD1 identical over 7 bases. Germline lookup yields CDR1 MNHNS and CDR2 SASEGT. The CDR3 has 15 residues. The CDR3 DNA reads as TGTGCCAGCAGGGAAGGACAGGTCAAACAAGCAGAGCAGTACTTC. It translates to CASREGQVKQAEQYF.

This chain uses TRBV10-3 with TRBJ1-1, with 10 bases that match TRBD1. The ends lost 6 bases at V and 0 bases at J; junction bases unmatched: 10. The germline V gene encodes CDR1 ENHRY and CDR2 SYGVKD. This CDR3 contains 17 residues. CDR3 region: CAISQDRGGYMNTEAFF. The CDR3 region has the DNA TGTGCCATCAGCCAGGACAGGGGGGGATACATGAACACTGAAGCTTTCTTT.

This clone was observed a handful of times. In DNA, the CDR3 is TGTGCCAGCTCACCAAACAGGTTCGGGACGACTATTAACTATGGCTACACCTTC. Residues: CASSPNRFGTTINYGYTF. J is TRBJ1-2 and V is TRBV18; a possible D gene is TRBD1 (5 bases). This CDR3 spans 18 amino acids. The germline V and J ends were trimmed by 2 bases and 1 base, with 20 bases remaining between them. The germline gives CDR1 KGHSH, CDR2 LQKENI.